This T cell receptor (beta chain) was recorded in a study of blood T cells in healthy people across ages. A single count supports this clonotype. V gave up 0 bases and J gave up 7 bases; unmatched junction bases: 9. CDR3 size: 16 residues. Germline V gene lookup returns CDR1 SGHRS and CDR2 YFSETQ. Alongside a J-beta primer mix, a sample-barcoded 5' primer served in a second PCR lasting about 6 to 12 cycles. MiXCR, applied by TCRdb to the 5' RACE reads, yields one record per CDR3 protein. This sample has about a million distinct CDR3 sequences; 48% occur once, and the top ten carry 13%. The TCR originated in a man in his thirties or forties in good health. The chain links TRBV5-1 to TRBJ1-2; TRBD1 agrees at 10 bases. The sample taken for sequencing was blood. The CDR3 DNA is TGCGCCAGCAGCTTGGGTGACAGGGGGCCACGGGCTGGCTACACCTTC. Its protein product is CASSLGDRGPRAGYTF.